Each of the 7 T cell receptor beta chains below was sequenced from the same sample in a study of T-cell memory formation after mild COVID-19. TCRdb reprocessed the 5' RACE reads with MiXCR, giving one entry per CDR3 protein. The repertoire includes around 250,000 distinct CDR3 sequences, roughly 16% of them detected once, and roughly 23% sits in the top ten. The sequenced sample consisted of PBMCs or a T cell subset sorted from them (not recorded which). Receptors originate from a man younger than 30 who had mild COVID-19 (a few samples of this study predate the infection). Cell type and time point are not known.

The gene calls are TRBV5-1 and TRBJ1-1; D call uncertain. The germline V gene encodes CDR1 SGHRS and CDR2 YFSETQ. V was pared by 4 bases and J by 0 bases, with 13 bases between. The CDR3 length is 15 residues. The CDR3 nucleotides read TGCGCCAGCAGCCCTGCAGCGCTCATGAACACTGAAGCTTTCTTT. As protein: CASSPAALMNTEAFF.

This clonotype was observed a handful of times. The V and J genes are TRBV6-2 or TRBV6-3 and TRBJ1-5; no reliable D call. The germline V gene has CDR1 MNHEY and CDR2 SVGEGT. The V end lost 9 bases, the J end lost 4 bases, and 13 bases lay between the germline ends. The CDR3 is made up of 13 amino acids. The CDR3 DNA reads TGTGCCAGTGCTCCGGACGGGAATCAGCCCCAGCATTTT. This encodes CASAPDGNQPQHF.

This clonotype was counted only a few times. The chain employs TRBV30 and TRBJ2-3, with 7 bases identical to TRBD1. This CDR3 has 14 amino acids. V was clipped by 0 bases and J by 5 bases; unmatched bases: 5. The V gene's germline CDR1 is GTSNPN and CDR2 SVGIG (reference sequence). The DNA for the CDR3 is TGTGCCTGGAGTGTACTGAGGGGGCGAGATACGCAGTATTTT. Its protein is CAWSVLRGRDTQYF.

The chain has TRBV5-1 and TRBJ2-3; TRBD2 matches 9 bases. V was clipped by 5 bases and J by 0 bases; unmatched bases: 1. CDR1 and CDR2 from the germline V gene are SGHRS and YFSETQ. The length of the CDR3 is 14 residues. Here the CDR3 DNA reads TGCGCCAGCAGTACTAGCGGGAGCACAGATACGCAGTATTTT. Its translation is CASSTSGSTDTQYF.

CDR3 sequence: CASSLGTARGADTQYF. As DNA, the CDR3 is TGTGCCAGCAGCTTGGGGACAGCCCGCGGGGCAGATACGCAGTATTTT. The chain uses TRBV7-2 and TRBJ2-3; D perhaps matches TRBD1 (7 bases). CDR1 SGHTA and CDR2 FQGNSA come from the germline V gene. The length of the CDR3 is 16 residues. V lost 3 bases, J lost 4 bases, and 17 bases lay in between. Variable domain in full (rest from reference TRBV7-2 and TRBJ2-3): GAGVSQSPSNKVTEKGKDVELRCDPISGHTALYWYRQSLGQGLEFLIYFQGNSAPDKSGLPSDRFSAERTGGSVSTLTIQRTQQEDSAVYLCASSLGTARGADTQYFGPGTRLTVL.

The chain has TRBV4-3 and TRBJ2-1; TRBD1 is a possible D gene (6 bases). This CDR3 spans 17 amino acids. The V end lost 5 bases, the J end lost 6 bases, and 23 bases lay between the germline ends. In germline, CDR1 is LGHNA, CDR2 YSLEER. The CDR3 nucleotides read TGCGCCAGCAGCTCGACCCTGGGGCAGGGGCTGGGCAATGAGCAGTTCTTC. It codes for CASSSTLGQGLGNEQFF.

Here the CDR3 reads CASSRGQRTDTQYF. CDR3 DNA sequence: TGCGCCAGCAGCCGAGGACAGCGCACAGATACGCAGTATTTT. The V and J genes are TRBV5-1 and TRBJ2-3; TRBD1 is a possible D gene (6 bases). Looked up from germline, CDR1 is SGHRS and CDR2 is YFSETQ. The CDR3 has 14 residues. Trimming shortened V by 4 bases and J by 1 base, and 10 bases separated the two germline ends.